This T cell receptor (beta chain) derives from a study of metastatic and nonmetastatic thyroid tumors. TCRdb re-called the PCR reads via MiXCR. Of roughly 3,800 clones listed, around 35% were seen once; the top ten hold 27%. None of the patients had undergone any treatment ahead of thyroid surgery. Germline CDR1 MNHEY, CDR2 SMNVEV (reference sequence). V gave up 3 bases and J gave up 6 bases, with 15 bases separating them. The CDR3 spans 16 residues. The rearrangement uses TRBV27 and TRBJ1-6, with D possibly TRBD1 on 6 matching bases. This TCR was sampled from a male donor with papillary thyroid cancer or a benign thyroid nodule (not recorded which). Some clones in this sample may be carry-over from other donors' samples. The specimen sequenced was adjacent normal tissue. The CDR3 DNA reads as TGTGCCAGCAGTTTGGGGGGCCTGGCGCTTAATTCACCCCTCCACTTT. This codes for CASSLGGLALNSPLHF.